Sequencing of this TCR beta chain was carried out in a study of cytomegalovirus exposure and HLA in healthy donors. The CDR3 totals 14 residues. The V gene lost 5 bases and the J gene lost 4 bases, with 14 bases spanning the gap. The germline V gene has CDR1 SEHNR and CDR2 FQNEAQ (reference sequence). The PCR contained 60 Vbeta and 13 Jbeta primers. The repertoire was sequenced with immunoSEQ multiplex PCR; TCRdb's copy has only in-frame clones and lacks some. Found here are about 170,000 clones, around 80% of them singletons; the top ten hold about 2.2%. The receptor was isolated from a male donor in good health and CMV-seronegative. The genes are TRBV7-9 and TRBJ1-2; no firm D call. The specimen sequenced was PBMCs. CDR3 DNA sequence: TGTGCCAGCAGCCCGAGGCGGGAGGGCTATGGCTACACCTTC. Translated: CASSPRREGYGYTF.